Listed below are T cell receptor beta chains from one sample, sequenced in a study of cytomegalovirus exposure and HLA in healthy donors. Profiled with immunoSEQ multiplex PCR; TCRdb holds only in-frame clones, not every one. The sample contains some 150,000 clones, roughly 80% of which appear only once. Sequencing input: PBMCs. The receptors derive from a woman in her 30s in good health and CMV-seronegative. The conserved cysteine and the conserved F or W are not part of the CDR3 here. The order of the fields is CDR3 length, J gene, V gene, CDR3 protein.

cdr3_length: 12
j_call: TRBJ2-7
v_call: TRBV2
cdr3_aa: ASSDGAAVYEQY

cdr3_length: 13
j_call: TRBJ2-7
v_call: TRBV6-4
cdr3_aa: ASSDHGQGPYEQY

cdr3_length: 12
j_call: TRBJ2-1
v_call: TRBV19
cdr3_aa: ASSFGGRANEQF

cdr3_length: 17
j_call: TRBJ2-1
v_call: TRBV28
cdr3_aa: ASIVSGLAGQTRGNEQF

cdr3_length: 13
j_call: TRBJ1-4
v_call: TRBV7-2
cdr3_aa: ASSLVGALNEKLF

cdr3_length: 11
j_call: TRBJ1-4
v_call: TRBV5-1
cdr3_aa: ASRRGQNEKLF

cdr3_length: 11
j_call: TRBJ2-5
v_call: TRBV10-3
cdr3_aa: AIKSLQGETQY

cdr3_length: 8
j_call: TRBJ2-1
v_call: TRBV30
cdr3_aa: AWTWGQEF

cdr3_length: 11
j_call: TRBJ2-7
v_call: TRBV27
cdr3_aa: ASSFDRAYEQY

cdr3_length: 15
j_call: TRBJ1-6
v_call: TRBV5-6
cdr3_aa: ASSLFLQGFTNSPLH

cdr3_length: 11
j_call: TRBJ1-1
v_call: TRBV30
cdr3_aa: AFWRQGVTEAF

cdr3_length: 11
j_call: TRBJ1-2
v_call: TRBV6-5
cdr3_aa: ASSYGTSCGYT

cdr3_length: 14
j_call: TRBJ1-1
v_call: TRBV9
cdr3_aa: ASSAQERTVNTEAF

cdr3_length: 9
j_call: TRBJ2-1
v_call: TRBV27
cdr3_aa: ASSFLEEQF

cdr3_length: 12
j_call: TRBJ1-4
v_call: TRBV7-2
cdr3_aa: ASSLDRVAEKLF

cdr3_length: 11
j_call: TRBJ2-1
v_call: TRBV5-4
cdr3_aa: ASSFGQNNEQF

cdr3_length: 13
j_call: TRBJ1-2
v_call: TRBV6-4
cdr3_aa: ASSDSNRRVEGYT

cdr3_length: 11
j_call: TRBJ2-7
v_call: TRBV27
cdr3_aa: ASSLNSHYEQY

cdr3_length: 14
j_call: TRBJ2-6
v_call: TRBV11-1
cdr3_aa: ASSPRPGTGANVLT

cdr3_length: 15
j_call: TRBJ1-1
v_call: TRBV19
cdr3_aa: ASSILGAVPEGTEAF

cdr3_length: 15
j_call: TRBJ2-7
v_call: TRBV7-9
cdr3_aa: ASSAGTSGRNSYEQY

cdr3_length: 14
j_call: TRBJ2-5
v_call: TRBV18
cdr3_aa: ASSPNTVSIKETQY

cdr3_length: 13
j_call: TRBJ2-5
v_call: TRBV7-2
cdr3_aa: ASSLLAGGQETQY

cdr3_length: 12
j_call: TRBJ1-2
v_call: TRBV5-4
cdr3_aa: ASSLVGVNYGYT

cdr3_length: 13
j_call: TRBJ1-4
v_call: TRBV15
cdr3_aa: ATSRDPSWGEKLF

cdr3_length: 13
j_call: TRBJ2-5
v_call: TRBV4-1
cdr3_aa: ASSPGTSVGETQY

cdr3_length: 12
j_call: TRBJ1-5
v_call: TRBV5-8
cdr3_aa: ASSPDIFNQPQH

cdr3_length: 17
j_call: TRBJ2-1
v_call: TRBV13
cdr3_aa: ASSSLAGRSIAAYNEQF

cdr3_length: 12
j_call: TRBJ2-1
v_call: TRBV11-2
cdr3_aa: ASSRRGDYNEQF

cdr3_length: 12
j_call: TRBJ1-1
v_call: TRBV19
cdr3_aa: ASSILAGETEAF

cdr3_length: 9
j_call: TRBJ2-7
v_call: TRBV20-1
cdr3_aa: SAMAAYEQY

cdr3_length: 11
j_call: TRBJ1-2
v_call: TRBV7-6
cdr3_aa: ASSRDRGSRYT

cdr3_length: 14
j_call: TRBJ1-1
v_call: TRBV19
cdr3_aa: ASSLHTGQMNTEAF

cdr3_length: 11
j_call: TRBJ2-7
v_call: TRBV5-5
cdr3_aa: ASSLRGAYEQY

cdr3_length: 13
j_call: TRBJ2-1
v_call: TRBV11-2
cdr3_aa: ASSLVSGIYNEQF

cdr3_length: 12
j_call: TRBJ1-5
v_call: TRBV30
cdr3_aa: AWSVLGFGQPQH

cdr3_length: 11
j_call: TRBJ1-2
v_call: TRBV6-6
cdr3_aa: ASSSQGTHGYT

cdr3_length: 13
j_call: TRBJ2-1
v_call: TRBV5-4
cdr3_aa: ASSKTSGGYNEQF

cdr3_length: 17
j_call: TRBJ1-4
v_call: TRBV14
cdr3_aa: ASSQERGASYELVGKLF

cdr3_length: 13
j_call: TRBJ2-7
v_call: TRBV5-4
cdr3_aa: ASRIGPQGIYEQY

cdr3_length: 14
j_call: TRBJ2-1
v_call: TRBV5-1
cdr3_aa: ASSRKLAEGYNEQF

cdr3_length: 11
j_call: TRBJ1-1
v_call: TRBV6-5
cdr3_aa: ASSWGMNTEAF

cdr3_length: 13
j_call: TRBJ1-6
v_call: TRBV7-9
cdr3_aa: ASSFSGQPNSPLH

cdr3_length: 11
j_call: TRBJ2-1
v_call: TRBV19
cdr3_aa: ASSMGGNNEQF

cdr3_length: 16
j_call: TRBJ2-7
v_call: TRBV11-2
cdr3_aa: ASSFRGLAGALGLEQY

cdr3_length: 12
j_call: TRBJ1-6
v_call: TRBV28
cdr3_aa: ASSFPGGASPLH

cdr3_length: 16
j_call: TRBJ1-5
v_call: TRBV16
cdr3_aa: ASSQSIRGEGAGQPQH

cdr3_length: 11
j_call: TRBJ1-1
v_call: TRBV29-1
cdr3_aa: SVGRGANTEAF

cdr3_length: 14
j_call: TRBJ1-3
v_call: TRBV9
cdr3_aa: ASSAPGKRPGNTIY

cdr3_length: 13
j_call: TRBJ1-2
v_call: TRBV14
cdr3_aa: ASSRAGTGVYGYT

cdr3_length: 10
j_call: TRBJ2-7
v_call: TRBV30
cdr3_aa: AWSTLSYEQY

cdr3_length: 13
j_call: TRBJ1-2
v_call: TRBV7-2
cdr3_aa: ASSLRQGQPYGYT

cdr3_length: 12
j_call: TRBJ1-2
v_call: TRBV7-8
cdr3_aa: ASSLAQGGYGYT

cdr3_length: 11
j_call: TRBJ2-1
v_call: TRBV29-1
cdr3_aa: SVWRISYNEQF

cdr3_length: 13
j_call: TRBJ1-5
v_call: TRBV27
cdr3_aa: ASSTGQGFNQPQH

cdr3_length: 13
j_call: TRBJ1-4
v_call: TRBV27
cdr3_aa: ASSQRRGQGEKLF

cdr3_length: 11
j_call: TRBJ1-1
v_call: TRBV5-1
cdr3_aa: ASSLAGETEAF

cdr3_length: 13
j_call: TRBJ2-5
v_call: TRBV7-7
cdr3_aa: ASSLGQGPVSKQY

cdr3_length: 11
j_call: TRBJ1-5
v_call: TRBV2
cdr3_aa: ASTYKGDQPQH